The entry below gives a single T cell receptor (beta chain) sequence along with its context. The data are from a study of blood T cell repertoires in COVID-19. Study details: COVID-19 samples, acute and convalescent, were from the United States, Italy and Spain. PBMCs, B-cell-depleted T cells, or T cells were the source of the cDNA or gDNA that made up the material.

The germline V and J ends were trimmed by 0 bases and 3 bases, with 12 bases remaining between them. The CDR3 sequence is 16 residues long. Germline-derived CDR1 and CDR2 are SGHDT and YYEEEE. In the authors' methods: For nucleated cells, counts were estimated from reference gene primer amplification. Sequencing was performed with immunoSEQ multiplex PCR; in TCRdb, only in-frame clones are kept and a portion is missing. V and J calls plus clone size are reproduced from that table; the DNA served to infer D and trimming. The sample carries approximately 390,000 clones, almost 90% recorded once. The sequenced material came from peripheral blood. This sequence was found in a man in his late teens or twenties with active or convalescent COVID-19. The V call is TRBV5-6, the J call TRBJ2-2; a possible D gene is TRBD1 (5 bases). The CDR3 DNA is TGTGCCAGCAGCTTGGGGCAGGGTGTTTACACCGGGGAGCTGTTTTTT. This translates into CASSLGQGVYTGELFF. Supplemented by reference TRBV5-6 and TRBJ2-2, the full variable domain reads DAGVTQSPTHLIKTRGQQVTLRCSPKSGHDTVSWYQQALGQGPQFIFQYYEEEERQRGNFPDRFSGHQFPNYSSELNVNALLLGDSALYLCASSLGQGVYTGELFFGEGSRLTVL.